This TCR beta chain was captured by sequencing in a study of blood T cells in healthy people across ages. Overall study: The template switching approach captured approximately one barcoded beta molecule for every two T cells.

The study's findings and limits: A conclusive naive versus antigen-experienced comparison was prevented by the unsorted PBMCs. The study lacked donor CMV status, which possibly confounded expanded clonotype changes. Older age went with lower TCR beta diversity per million T cells, in a roughly linear way.

PCR was performed a second time for roughly 7 to 12 cycles using a sample-barcoded 5' primer and a J-beta primer mix. TCRdb reprocessed the 5' RACE reads with MiXCR, giving one entry per CDR3 protein. The sample has fewer than 2,000,000 distinct CDR3 sequences, about 35% seen once. Remarks on this clonotype: Antigen unknown.

V dropped 4 bases and J dropped 7; count of bases not matched to a gene: 12. The CDR3 sequence is 16 residues long. Looked up from germline, CDR1 is SGDLS and CDR2 is YYNGEE. The receptor was derived from a woman aged 25-40 years in good health. V and J are TRBV9 and TRBJ2-1; TRBD1 matches at 9 bases. The source material was blood. The CDR3 DNA reads TGTGCCAGCAGCTCAGGGGGGACAGGGCGGCGGAATGAGCAGTTCTTC. Translating it yields CASSSGGTGRRNEQFF.